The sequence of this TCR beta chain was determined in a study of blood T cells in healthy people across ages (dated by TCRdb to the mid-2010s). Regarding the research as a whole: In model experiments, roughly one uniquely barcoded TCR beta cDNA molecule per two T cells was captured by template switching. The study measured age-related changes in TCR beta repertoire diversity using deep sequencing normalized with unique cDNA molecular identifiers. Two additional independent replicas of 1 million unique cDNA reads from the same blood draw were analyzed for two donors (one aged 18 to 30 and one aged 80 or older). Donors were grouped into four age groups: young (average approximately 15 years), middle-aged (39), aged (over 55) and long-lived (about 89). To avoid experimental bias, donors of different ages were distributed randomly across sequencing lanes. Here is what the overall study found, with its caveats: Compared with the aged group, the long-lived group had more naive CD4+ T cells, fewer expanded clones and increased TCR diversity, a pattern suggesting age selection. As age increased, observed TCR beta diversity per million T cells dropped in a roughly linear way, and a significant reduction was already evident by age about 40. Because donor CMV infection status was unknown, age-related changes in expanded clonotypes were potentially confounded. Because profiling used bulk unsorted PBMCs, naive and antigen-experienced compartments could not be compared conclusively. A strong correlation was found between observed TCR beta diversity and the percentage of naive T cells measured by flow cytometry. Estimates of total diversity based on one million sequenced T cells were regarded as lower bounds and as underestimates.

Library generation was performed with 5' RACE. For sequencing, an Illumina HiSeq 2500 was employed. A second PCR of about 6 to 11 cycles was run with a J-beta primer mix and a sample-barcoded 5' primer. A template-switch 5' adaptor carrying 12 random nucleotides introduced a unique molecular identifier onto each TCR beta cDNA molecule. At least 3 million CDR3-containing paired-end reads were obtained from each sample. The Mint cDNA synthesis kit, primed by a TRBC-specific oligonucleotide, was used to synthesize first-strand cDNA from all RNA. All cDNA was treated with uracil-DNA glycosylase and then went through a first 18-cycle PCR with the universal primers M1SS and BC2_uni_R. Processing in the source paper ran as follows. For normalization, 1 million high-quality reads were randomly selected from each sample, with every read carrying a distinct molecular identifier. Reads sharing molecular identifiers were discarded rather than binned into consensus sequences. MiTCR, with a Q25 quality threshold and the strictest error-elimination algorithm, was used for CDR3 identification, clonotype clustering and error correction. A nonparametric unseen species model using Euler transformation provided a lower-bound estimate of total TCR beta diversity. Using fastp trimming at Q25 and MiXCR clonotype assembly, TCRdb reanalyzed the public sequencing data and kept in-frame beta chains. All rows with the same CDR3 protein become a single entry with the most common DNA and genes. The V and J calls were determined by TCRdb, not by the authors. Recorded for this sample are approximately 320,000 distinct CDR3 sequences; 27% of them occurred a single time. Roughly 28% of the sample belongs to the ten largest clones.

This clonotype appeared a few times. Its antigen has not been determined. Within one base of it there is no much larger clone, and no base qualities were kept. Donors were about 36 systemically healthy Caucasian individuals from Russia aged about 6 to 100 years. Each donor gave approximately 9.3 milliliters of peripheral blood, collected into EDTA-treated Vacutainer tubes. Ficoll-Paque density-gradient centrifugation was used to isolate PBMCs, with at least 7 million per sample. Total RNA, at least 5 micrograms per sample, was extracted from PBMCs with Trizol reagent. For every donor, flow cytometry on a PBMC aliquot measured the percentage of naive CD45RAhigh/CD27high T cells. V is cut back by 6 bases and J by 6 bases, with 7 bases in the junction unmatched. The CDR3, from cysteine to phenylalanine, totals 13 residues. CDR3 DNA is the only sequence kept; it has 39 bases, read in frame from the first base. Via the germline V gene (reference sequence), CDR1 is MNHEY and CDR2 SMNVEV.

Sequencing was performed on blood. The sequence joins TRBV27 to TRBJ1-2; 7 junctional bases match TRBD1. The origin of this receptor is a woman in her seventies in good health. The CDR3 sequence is CASRQDRFNGYTF. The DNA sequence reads TGTGCCAGCAGGCAGGACAGGTTCAATGGCTACACCTTC.